The 19 T cell receptor beta chains given below trace back to one sample, sequenced in a study of OX40 agonist ivuxolimab in advanced cancers. Sequencing was performed with immunoSEQ multiplex PCR; in TCRdb, only in-frame clones are kept and a portion is missing. The table has about 68,000 clones, 91% seen once. The sample was CD4+ or CD8+ T cells sorted from blood, taken in a trial of the OX40 agonist ivuxolimab. Receptors were obtained from an adult with an advanced solid tumor such as melanoma, head and neck, liver or kidney cancer.

J is TRBJ2-5 and V is TRBV7-2; D is perhaps TRBD2 (6 bases). The length of the CDR3 is 13 residues. V was clipped by 3 bases and J by 5 bases, with 10 bases between them. Germline CDR1 SGHTA, CDR2 FQGNSA. The CDR3, as DNA: TGTGCCAGCAGCTTGGGGGGATTGGAGACCCAGTACTTC. Protein product: CASSLGGLETQYF.

The CDR3 protein is CASSSGGPVQFF. The CDR3 region has the DNA TGTGCCAGCAGCTCCGGGGGTCCTGTGCAGTTCTTC. The chain combines TRBV11-2 with TRBJ2-1; perhaps TRBD2 as D (6 bases). CDR3 length: 12 residues. The germline V gene encodes CDR1 SGHAT and CDR2 FQNNGV. The ends were cut back, 4 bases at V and 12 bases at J, with 13 bases in the middle.

This sequence joins TRBV5-1 and TRBJ1-4, with TRBD1 identical over 8 bases. Germline-derived CDR1 and CDR2 are SGHRS and YFSETQ. V was pared by 0 bases and J by 15 bases, with 4 bases of the junction left unmatched. The CDR3 spans 12 residues. The CDR3 loop reads CASSLEGDRLFF. The CDR3 bases are TGCGCCAGCAGCTTGGAGGGGGACAGGTTGTTTTTT.

V and J are TRBV16 and TRBJ2-3; possible D gene TRBD1, 5 bases. V dropped 4 bases and J dropped 6 bases, with 17 bases sitting between them. This CDR3 region has 15 residues. Germline CDR1 is KGHSY and CDR2 is FQNENV. The CDR3 bases are TGTGCCAGCAGCCCCGGACAAGCCGGTGGGGATACGCAGTATTTT. This codes for CASSPGQAGGDTQYF. The variable domain in full, with the rest retrieved from reference TRBV16 and TRBJ2-3, is GEEVAQTPKHLVRGEGQKAKLYCAPIKGHSYVFWYQQVLKNEFKFLISFQNENVFDETGMPKERFSAKCLPNSPCSLEIQATKLEDSAVYFCASSPGQAGGDTQYFGPGTRLTVL.

The DNA of the CDR3 is TGTGCCAGCAGCTCGACAGACAGGGGGACAAATCAGCCCCAGCATTTT. It is translated as CASSSTDRGTNQPQHF. The chain employs TRBV11-2 and TRBJ1-5; 9 positions match TRBD1. CDR3 size: 16 residues. Germline V gene sequence: CDR1 SGHAT, CDR2 FQNNGV. Trimming cost V 4 bases and J 4 bases; bases outside gene matches: 8.

The chain has TRBV27 and TRBJ1-2; D is perhaps TRBD1 (6 bases). V lost 5 bases and J lost 6, with 22 bases in between. CDR3 length equals 16 residues. Germline V gene lookup returns CDR1 MNHEY and CDR2 SMNVEV (reference sequence). This CDR3 is CASSPYGGDRFNGYTF. In DNA form, the CDR3 reads TGTGCCAGCAGTCCTTATGGGGGTGACAGGTTTAATGGCTACACCTTC.

J is TRBJ1-5 and V is TRBV28; the D is unclear. CDR1 is MDHEN and CDR2 is SYDVKM in the germline V gene. The CDR3 spans 14 residues. V dropped 2 bases and J dropped 2 bases, with 7 bases sitting between them. DNA of the CDR3: TGTGCCAGCAGTTTAACGGTGGGCAATCAGCCCCAGCATTTT. Protein: CASSLTVGNQPQHF.

This rearrangement joins TRBV6-5 to TRBJ2-1; 8 positions agree with TRBD2. V gave up 4 bases and J gave up 6 bases; unmatched junction bases: 11. This CDR3 is 16 amino acids long. Germline CDR1 and CDR2: MNHEY and SVGAGI. The CDR3 is CASSWEGLVHINEQFF. The CDR3, as DNA: TGTGCCAGCAGTTGGGAGGGACTAGTACATATCAATGAGCAGTTCTTC.

As regards this clone: Its ends do not fully match the called genes, so a read error is possible. Different DNA sequences within this sample yield the same CDR3. The chain combines TRBV28 with TRBJ1-2, with D possibly being TRBD1 (6 bases). The germline V gene has CDR1 MDHEN and CDR2 SYDVKM. CDR3 length: 11 amino acids. This CDR3 reads CAGQGLYGYTF. The CDR3 coding sequence is TGTGCCGGGCAGGGGCTCTATGGTTACACCTTC.

The J gene is TRBJ1-2, the V gene TRBV7-2; TRBD1 matches at 8 bases. Trimming removed 0 bases from V and 3 bases from J; junction bases left unmatched: 6. The CDR3 spans 16 residues. Germline CDR1 reads SGHTA; CDR2 reads FQGNSA. The chain's CDR3 is CASSLAARQGYYGYTF. The DNA of the CDR3 is TGTGCCAGCAGCTTAGCGGCGAGACAGGGGTACTATGGCTACACCTTC.

The J gene is TRBJ2-1, the V gene TRBV10-3; 10 bases are a match to TRBD2. CDR1 is ENHRY, CDR2 SYGVKD, per germline. The V gene end was trimmed by 2 bases and the J gene end by 5 bases; junction bases not matched to a gene: 3. The CDR3 spans 15 residues. In DNA form, the CDR3 reads TGTGCCATCAGTGAGAGTCTAGCGGGAGACAATGAGCAGTTCTTC. This gives the protein CAISESLAGDNEQFF.

The chain has TRBV5-5 and TRBJ1-5; tentatively, D is TRBD1 (5 bases). CDR1 is SGHKS and CDR2 is YYEKEE in the germline V gene (reference sequence). This CDR3 has 15 amino acids. Trimming cost V 5 bases and J 0 bases, with 12 bases left between them. The CDR3 DNA reads as TGTGCCAGCAGATGGGACGAATATAGCAATCAGCCCCAGCATTTT. Its protein product is CASRWDEYSNQPQHF.

The V and J genes are TRBV7-2 and TRBJ2-7; 11 bases align to TRBD2. CDR3 length: 15 amino acids. Unmatched junction bases numbered 5, after V lost 1 base and J lost 6 bases. CDR1 SGHTA and CDR2 FQGNSA come from the germline V gene. CDR3 sequence reads: CASSLVLAGVVEQYF. In DNA, the CDR3 is TGTGCCAGCAGCTTAGTACTAGCGGGAGTAGTCGAGCAGTACTTC.

This chain joins TRBV5-1 and TRBJ2-2; D tentatively reads TRBD1 or TRBD2 (6 bases each). The CDR3 totals 17 residues. Trimming removed 4 bases from V and 3 bases from J, with 19 bases in between. Germline loops: CDR1 SGHRS, CDR2 YFSETQ. The CDR3 bases are TGCGCCAGCAGCCCCGGGGGCGCGGACAGACACACCGGGGAGCTGTTTTTT. Translation: CASSPGGADRHTGELFF. Filled out from reference TRBV5-1 and TRBJ2-2, the complete variable domain reads KAGVTQTPRYLIKTRGQQVTLSCSPISGHRSVSWYQQTPGQGLQFLFEYFSETQRNKGNFPGRFSGRQFSNSRSEMNVSTLELGDSALYLCASSPGGADRHTGELFFGEGSRLTVL.

The rearrangement joins TRBV5-8 to TRBJ2-3; D unresolved. Trimming removed 5 bases from V and 2 bases from J, with 3 bases in between. This CDR3 is built from 11 residues. CDR1 and CDR2 (germline): SGHTS, YDEGEE. CDR3 in amino acids: CASRLTDTQYF. CDR3 in DNA: TGTGCCAGCAGACTCACAGATACGCAGTATTTT. Full variable domain (missing parts from reference TRBV5-8 and TRBJ2-3): EAGVTQSPTHLIKTRGQQATLRCSPISGHTSVYWYQQALGLGLQFLLWYDEGEERNRGNFPPRFSGRQFPNYSSELNVNALELEDSALYLCASRLTDTQYFGPGTRLTVL.

V usage is TRBV6-8 and J usage is TRBJ2-7; possibly TRBD2 for D (6 bases). V lost 4 bases and J 6 bases, leaving 28 bases between the germline ends. The CDR3 has 18 residues. Germline V gene data show CDR1 as MNHGY and CDR2 as SAAAGT. The CDR3: CASSSPPHTSPFVGEQYF. The CDR3 region has the DNA TGTGCCAGCAGTTCCCCCCCCCACACTAGCCCCTTCGTCGGCGAGCAGTACTTC.

This chain links TRBV12-5 with TRBJ2-1; D might be TRBD1 (7 bases). CDR3 size: 13 residues. The V gene's germline CDR1 is LGHNT and CDR2 FRNRAP. Deletions cut 1 base from V and 15 bases from J, with 16 bases between. CDR3 residues: CASGLEGLTGLFF. CDR3 nucleotide sequence: TGTGCTAGTGGTTTGGAGGGACTGACAGGGCTGTTCTTC.

The V gene is TRBV11-2, the J gene TRBJ1-3, with a tentative D call TRBD1 (6 bases). This CDR3 contains 19 residues. The V end was cut by 5 bases, the J end by 1 base, with 24 bases between. Germline V lookup: CDR1 SGHAT, CDR2 FQNNGV. CDR3 loop: CASSHVGGTGRLSGNTIYF. CDR3 DNA sequence: TGTGCCAGCAGCCACGTCGGGGGCACGGGCCGCTTGTCTGGAAACACCATATATTTT.

This chain joins TRBV29-1 and TRBJ1-1; D unresolved. This CDR3 is 11 amino acids long. Germline lookup yields CDR1 SQVTM and CDR2 ANQGSEA. Trimming took off 5 bases at V and 10 bases at J, with 14 bases between the two ends. The CDR3 nucleotides are TGCAGCGTTCACTCAAACTTCGTAGCTTTCTTT. This sequence encodes CSVHSNFVAFF.